This TCR beta chain is drawn from a study of human T cells and chemical hapten exposure (dated by TCRdb to about 2021). About the full investigation: For sensitization, 2% DPC in acetone was applied to a roughly 2 cm by roughly 2 cm area of upper inner arm skin. Blood for TCR sequencing was provided by twenty-nine alopecia patients at one to four time points (pre-sensitization, 2, 6 and 24 weeks). Blood was sampled from patients pre-sensitization (week 0) and at 2, 6 and about 24 weeks after DPC sensitization. Throughout the study period of about 22 weeks, patients also received therapeutic DPC doses to the scalp every week. Peripheral blood TCR repertoire changes were tracked in vivo in alopecia patients during primary and secondary sensitization to the hapten diphenylcyclopropenone (DPC). Patch tests used Finn chambers with 0.01% DPC on the upper back, scored after 6 days by International Contact Dermatitis Research Group standards. The libraries were sequenced as a pool, and the TCR yield per sample differed mostly because of small variations in library volumes within the pool. Alopecia areata with under or over 50% scalp involvement, alopecia totalis and alopecia universalis were represented in the patient cohort, which was mostly female. Broad study findings and their caveats: Patch test score correlated positively with the number of PT1 expanded TCRs, reaching significance at thresholds 8, 16 and 32 but not at 4. Repeated subsampling changed both the strength of the expansion versus patch-test correlation and the threshold at which the correlation became significant. Significantly more large CDR3 similarity clusters were formed by expanded TCRs than by pre-sensitization or healthy control sets, consistent with antigen-driven responses. All patients had alopecia, a presumed autoimmune disease, so their immune response might differ from that of healthy individuals. DPC sensitization did not change how many TCRs were above 1 in 1000 frequency, and no evidence was found of alterations in global repertoire structure.

Receptor libraries were prepared by RACE. Sequenced using a NextSeq 500. Library preparation attached unique molecular identifiers to individual cDNA molecules for quantitative, reproducible TCR counting. Both TCR alpha and TCR beta chains were sequenced from each blood RNA sample. In the paper's pipeline: The median number of TCRs per sample was roughly 98,000, ranging from roughly 23,224 to 700,000. V, J and CDR3 annotation of the TCR reads was carried out using the Decombinator software suite. Every sample was subsampled to the same number of TCRs (28,000) for the PS versus PT1 abundance plots. Expanded TCRs were defined as absent before sensitization and observed at least eight times at the 2-week time point. TCRdb trimmed the raw reads at Q25, called clones with MiXCR and kept productive beta chains. Each CDR3 protein appears once, grouped with its most common genes and DNA. What appears here as the V and J calls and clone size reflects TCRdb's work, not the paper's. The sample records approximately 74,000 distinct CDR3 sequences, about 31% of which are singletons. The top ten clonotypes cover 7.5% to 10% of the sample.

For this clonotype: Which antigen it targets is not known. Base qualities were left out, and no much larger clone turns up one base away.

Taken from the germline V gene, the CDR1 and CDR2 loops are SGHAT and FQNNGV. From the cysteine through the phenylalanine, the CDR3 covers 15 amino acids. Here the CDR3 DNA is all that survives: 45 bases in frame from base 1. V trim: 2 bases; J trim: 8 bases; unmatched bases: 6. Taken with the paper, the label for time point translates to: patch test 1, 2 weeks after DPC sensitization. This sample's treatment or condition label indicates: therapeutic diphenylcyclopropenone sensitization with weekly scalp DPC. At each patch-test visit, blood was drawn before the patch test was applied. Eligible patients were aged 18 to 70, diagnosed with alopecia, deemed suitable for DPC therapy, and excluded if pregnant. Total RNA was isolated from unfractionated whole blood collected in Tempus Blood RNA tubes.

Specimen: whole blood, collected in connection with sensitization to the hapten diphenylcyclopropenone (DPC). The TCR originated in a man between 40 and 49 years old with alopecia areata. Some clones in this sample may be carry-over from other donors' samples. The receptor chain draws on TRBV11-2 and TRBJ1-4; a stretch of 9 junction bases matches TRBD1. The nucleotide sequence reads as follows: TGTGCCAGCAGCTTATCAACAGGGGGCGACGAAAAACTGTTTTTT. Its translation reads: CASSLSTGGDEKLFF.